The next 10 T cell receptor beta chains were all read from a single sample in a study of graft-versus-host responses after intestinal transplantation. The table came from immunoSEQ multiplex PCR; TCRdb's copy has only in-frame clones and leaves some out. This repertoire shows some 120,000 clones, approximately 90% found once; its top ten account for 0.23%. Antigens for these TCRs are unknown. Sample: unstimulated CD4+ T cells sorted from spleen or lymph node cells, taken before transplant. These receptors all stem from a human donor who was the organ donor for an intestinal transplant.

The chain is built from TRBV5-4 and TRBJ2-5; weak D call: TRBD1 (7 bases). The CDR3 loop spans 13 amino acids. Trimming left V 2 bases short and J 5 bases short, with 10 bases between. Germline V gene sequence: CDR1 SGHNT, CDR2 YYREEE (reference sequence). The CDR3 DNA reads as TGTGCCAGCAGCTTCAGGGGGGAGGAGACCCAGTACTTC. Its translation: CASSFRGEETQYF.

The J gene is TRBJ1-4, the V gene TRBV5-1, with 9 bases aligning to TRBD1. In germline, CDR1 is SGHRS, CDR2 YFSETQ. This CDR3 is 15 amino acids long. The ends lost 4 bases at V and 11 bases at J; junction bases unmatched: 12. For the CDR3, the DNA is TGCGCCAGCAGCCCGGACCGGGACAGGGAGAAGAAACTGTTTTTT. Its translation: CASSPDRDREKKLFF.

The rearrangement links TRBV5-1 to TRBJ2-1; 9 bases map to TRBD2. Trimming at V came to 0 bases and at J to 6 bases, leaving 4 bases not matched to a gene. The CDR3 runs 15 residues. CDR1 is SGHRS, CDR2 YFSETQ, per germline. The CDR3 DNA follows: TGCGCCAGCAGCTTGGGCAGCGGGAGGTCCAATGAGCAGTTCTTC. Translated, it gives CASSLGSGRSNEQFF. The full variable domain, its missing parts supplied by reference TRBV5-1 and TRBJ2-1, is KAGVTQTPRYLIKTRGQQVTLSCSPISGHRSVSWYQQTPGQGLQFLFEYFSETQRNKGNFPGRFSGRQFSNSRSEMNVSTLELGDSALYLCASSLGSGRSNEQFFGPGTRLTVL.

This rearrangement joins TRBV10-3 to TRBJ2-5; D is uncertain. V shed 0 bases and J shed 5 bases, with 16 bases lying between them. This CDR3 spans 16 amino acids. Germline V gene data show CDR1 as ENHRY and CDR2 as SYGVKD. The CDR3 spells CAISESASRATETQYF. The CDR3 region has the DNA TGTGCCATCAGTGAGTCGGCTAGTCGTGCCACGGAGACCCAGTACTTC.

V is TRBV15 and J is TRBJ2-3, with D perhaps assigned TRBD1 or TRBD2 (5 bases each). Germline V gives CDR1 LNHNV, CDR2 YYDKDF (reference sequence). Trimming stripped 1 base from V and 3 bases from J, with 8 bases between. This CDR3 spans 14 amino acids. DNA for the CDR3: TGTGCCACCAGCAGAGGTTGGGGGACAGATACGCAGTATTTT. Protein sequence: CATSRGWGTDTQYF. Drawing the rest from reference TRBV15 and TRBJ2-3, the complete variable domain is DAMVIQNPRYQVTQFGKPVTLSCSQTLNHNVMYWYQQKSSQAPKLLFHYYDKDFNNEADTPDNFQSRRPNTSFCFLDIRSPGLGDTAMYLCATSRGWGTDTQYFGPGTRLTVL.

Of note for this clone: Other DNA sequences of this sample code for an identical CDR3. The CDR3 loop reads CAWSVDSNQPQHF. The CDR3 DNA reads as TGTGCCTGGAGTGTGGATAGCAATCAGCCCCAGCATTTT. The V gene is TRBV30, the J gene TRBJ1-5, with unresolved D. The CDR3 extends over 13 amino acids. The germline V gene has CDR1 GTSNPN and CDR2 SVGIG (reference sequence). Trimming took 0 bases from V and 0 from J, leaving 3 bases between them.

Here the CDR3 DNA reads TGCGCCAGCAGCTTGGGCCTATCCTACAATGAGCAGTTCTTC. It specifies CASSLGLSYNEQFF. V gene TRBV5-1 combines with J gene TRBJ2-1, with D unclear. V lost 0 bases, J lost 1 base, and 5 bases lay in between. Germline loops: CDR1 SGHRS, CDR2 YFSETQ. The CDR3 totals 14 residues. The whole variable domain, filled in from reference TRBV5-1 and TRBJ2-1, reads KAGVTQTPRYLIKTRGQQVTLSCSPISGHRSVSWYQQTPGQGLQFLFEYFSETQRNKGNFPGRFSGRQFSNSRSEMNVSTLELGDSALYLCASSLGLSYNEQFFGPGTRLTVL.

The chain couples TRBV16 to TRBJ1-2; no clear D gene. Germline loops: CDR1 KGHSY, CDR2 FQNENV. The V end lost 2 bases, the J end lost 3 bases, and 7 bases lay between the germline ends. The CDR3 spans 13 residues. DNA for the CDR3: TGTGCCAGCAGCCAAACGGAGGACTATGGCTACACCTTC. Translating it yields CASSQTEDYGYTF.

As DNA, the CDR3 is TGTGCCAGTAGTATGGGCCGTCCGGGACTCTATGGCTACACCTTC. Protein product: CASSMGRPGLYGYTF. The chain employs TRBV19 and TRBJ1-2; TRBD1 is a possible D gene (5 bases). The CDR3 is made up of 15 amino acids. Trimming removed 3 bases from V and 4 bases from J, with 15 bases in between. In germline, CDR1 is LNHDA, CDR2 SQIVND (reference sequence).

This clone appeared once. The chain is built from TRBV4-3 and TRBJ1-2, with 11 bases matching TRBD1. After removal of 1 base from V and 5 bases from J, the junction contained 15 bases not matched to a gene. The CDR3 covers 19 residues. The germline V gene encodes CDR1 LGHNA and CDR2 YSLEER. CDR3 bases: TGCGCCAGCAGCCAAGGAACCGGGACAGGGGGACGCCACCGGTATGGCTACACCTTC. Protein: CASSQGTGTGGRHRYGYTF.